This paragraph covers one T cell receptor beta chain sequence. Its specificity is not known. These data belong to a study of blood T cells in healthy people across ages. General study points: Long-lived donors carried more naive CD4+ cells and greater diversity than aged donors. Unknown donor CMV status possibly confounded expanded clonotype changes.

The J segment lost 2 bases and the V segment lost 1 base, leaving 8 bases of the junction unmatched. The CDR3 consists of 16 residues. CDR1 and CDR2 from the germline V gene are DFQATT and SNEGSKA (reference sequence). Sample-barcoded 5' priming and a J-beta primer mix drove a second PCR of roughly 7 to 11 cycles. TCRdb redid the calling of the 5' RACE reads with MiXCR, one entry per CDR3 protein. The sample carries 850,000 to 1,100,000 distinct CDR3 sequences, around two fifths recorded once. All donors came from Russia, were Caucasian and healthy, and spanned ages about 6 to 100. Peripheral blood samples of roughly 9.9 milliliters were drawn from each donor.

The sample taken for sequencing was blood. The genes are TRBV20-1 and TRBJ2-1, with 7 bases fitting TRBD1. The TCR originated in a man aged 18 to 29 in good health. CDR3 bases: TGCAGTGCTAGAGCCTCAGGGGGACCCACCTACAATGAGCAGTTCTTC. Translated: CSARASGGPTYNEQFF.